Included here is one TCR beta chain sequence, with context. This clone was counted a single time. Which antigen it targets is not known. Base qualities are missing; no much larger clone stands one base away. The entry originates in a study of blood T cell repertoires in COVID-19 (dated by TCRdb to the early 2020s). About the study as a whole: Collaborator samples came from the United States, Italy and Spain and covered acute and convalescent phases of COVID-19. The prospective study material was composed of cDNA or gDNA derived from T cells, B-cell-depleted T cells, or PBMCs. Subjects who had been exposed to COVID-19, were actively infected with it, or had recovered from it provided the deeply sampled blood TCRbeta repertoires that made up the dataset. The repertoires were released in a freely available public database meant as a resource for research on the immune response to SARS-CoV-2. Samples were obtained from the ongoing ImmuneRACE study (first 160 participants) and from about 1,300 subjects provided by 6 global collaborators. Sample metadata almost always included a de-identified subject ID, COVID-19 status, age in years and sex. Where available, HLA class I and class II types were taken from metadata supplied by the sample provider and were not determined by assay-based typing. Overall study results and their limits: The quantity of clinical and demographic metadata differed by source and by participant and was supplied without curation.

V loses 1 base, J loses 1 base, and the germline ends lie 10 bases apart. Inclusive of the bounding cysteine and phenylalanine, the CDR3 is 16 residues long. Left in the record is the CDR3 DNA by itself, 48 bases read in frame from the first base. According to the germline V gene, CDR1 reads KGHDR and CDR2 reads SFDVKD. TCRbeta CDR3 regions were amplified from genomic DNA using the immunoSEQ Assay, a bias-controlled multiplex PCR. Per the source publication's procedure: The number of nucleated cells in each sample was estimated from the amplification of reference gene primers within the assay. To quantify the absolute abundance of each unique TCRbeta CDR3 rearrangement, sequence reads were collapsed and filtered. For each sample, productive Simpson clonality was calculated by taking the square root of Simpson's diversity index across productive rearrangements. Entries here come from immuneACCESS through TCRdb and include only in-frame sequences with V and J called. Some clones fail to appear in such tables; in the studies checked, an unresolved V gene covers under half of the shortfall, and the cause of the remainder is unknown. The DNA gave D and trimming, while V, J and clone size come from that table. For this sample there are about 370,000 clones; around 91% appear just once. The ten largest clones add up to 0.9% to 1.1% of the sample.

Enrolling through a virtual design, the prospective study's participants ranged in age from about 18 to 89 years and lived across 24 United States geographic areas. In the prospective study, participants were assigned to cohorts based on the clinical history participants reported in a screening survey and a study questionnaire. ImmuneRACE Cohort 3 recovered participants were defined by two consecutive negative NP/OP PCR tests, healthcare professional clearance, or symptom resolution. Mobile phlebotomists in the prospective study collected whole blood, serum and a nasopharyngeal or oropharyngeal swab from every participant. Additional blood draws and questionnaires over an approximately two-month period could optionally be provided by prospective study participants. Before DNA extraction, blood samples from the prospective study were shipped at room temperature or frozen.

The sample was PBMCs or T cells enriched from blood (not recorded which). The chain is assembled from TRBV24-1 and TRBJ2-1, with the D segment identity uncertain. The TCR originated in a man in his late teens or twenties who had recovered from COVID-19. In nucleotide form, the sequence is TGTGCCACCAGTGATTTTAAGAGGCAGTCCTACAATGAGCAGTTCTTC. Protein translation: CATSDFKRQSYNEQFF.